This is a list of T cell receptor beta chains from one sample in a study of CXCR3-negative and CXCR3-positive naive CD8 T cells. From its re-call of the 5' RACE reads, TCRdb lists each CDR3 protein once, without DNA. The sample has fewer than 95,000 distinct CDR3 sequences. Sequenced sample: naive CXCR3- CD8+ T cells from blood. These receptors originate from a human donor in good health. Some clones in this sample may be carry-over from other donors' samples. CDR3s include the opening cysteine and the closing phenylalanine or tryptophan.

CDR3 protein: CASSFLGSEQYF
V gene: TRBV27
J gene: TRBJ2-7

CDR3 protein: CASSSRLGSETQYF
V gene: TRBV7-9
J gene: TRBJ2-5

CDR3 protein: CSVEGTGGADTQYF
V gene: TRBV29-1
J gene: TRBJ2-3

CDR3 protein: CASSLPGLALETQYF
V gene: TRBV7-2
J gene: TRBJ2-5

CDR3 protein: CASSPPPRTGENQPQHF
V gene: TRBV27
J gene: TRBJ1-5

CDR3 protein: CASSLAGAEELFF
V gene: TRBV28
J gene: TRBJ2-2

CDR3 protein: CASMRGGYNEQFF
V gene: TRBV13
J gene: TRBJ2-1

CDR3 protein: CASSVEGVSDTEAFF
V gene: TRBV9
J gene: TRBJ1-1

CDR3 protein: CASSSRSGFEQYF
V gene: TRBV7-9
J gene: TRBJ2-7

CDR3 protein: CASSLGRALQDAQYF
V gene: TRBV11-2
J gene: TRBJ2-5

CDR3 protein: CASAGGGIQYF
V gene: TRBV5-4
J gene: TRBJ2-4

CDR3 protein: CASSQGGSFGPPYEQYF
V gene: TRBV14
J gene: TRBJ2-7

CDR3 protein: CASTPFQGMNTEAFF
V gene: TRBV3-1
J gene: TRBJ1-1

CDR3 protein: CASSQLGGYNEQFF
V gene: TRBV14
J gene: TRBJ2-1

CDR3 protein: CSVEDLNTATQYF
V gene: TRBV29-1
J gene: TRBJ2-3

CDR3 protein: CASSSGDLATQYF
V gene: TRBV28
J gene: TRBJ2-5

CDR3 protein: CASSQGTVRNTEAFF
V gene: TRBV28
J gene: TRBJ1-1

CDR3 protein: CASSPAYRENYEQYF
V gene: TRBV7-9
J gene: TRBJ2-7

CDR3 protein: CASSSPGLHPYEQYF
V gene: TRBV7-3
J gene: TRBJ2-7

CDR3 protein: CASSFRADTQYF
V gene: TRBV12-3/TRBV12-4
J gene: TRBJ2-3

CDR3 protein: CASSSSQGKEAFF
V gene: TRBV13
J gene: TRBJ1-1

CDR3 protein: CASSWNSQETQYF
V gene: TRBV10-2
J gene: TRBJ2-5

CDR3 protein: CASSQVEDRSYTF
V gene: TRBV4-2
J gene: TRBJ1-2

CDR3 protein: CASTDPTQNEETQYF
V gene: TRBV2
J gene: TRBJ2-5

CDR3 protein: CSARDFRQGSYNEQFF
V gene: TRBV20-1
J gene: TRBJ2-1

CDR3 protein: CASSPGTGARYEQYF
V gene: TRBV4-3
J gene: TRBJ2-7

CDR3 protein: CSAGTSGSYEQYF
V gene: TRBV20-1
J gene: TRBJ2-7

CDR3 protein: CASSSGGGPSEAFF
V gene: TRBV7-9
J gene: TRBJ1-1

CDR3 protein: CASSARRASGSYEQYF
V gene: TRBV21-1
J gene: TRBJ2-7

CDR3 protein: CASSRQVLGGNEQFF
V gene: TRBV28
J gene: TRBJ2-1

CDR3 protein: CATSARGQETQYF
V gene: TRBV24-1
J gene: TRBJ2-5

CDR3 protein: CASSFRANTGELFF
V gene: TRBV5-6
J gene: TRBJ2-2

CDR3 protein: CASSLGTGAKLNNEQFF
V gene: TRBV27
J gene: TRBJ2-1

CDR3 protein: CASSQDHSSGANVLTF
V gene: TRBV4-2
J gene: TRBJ2-6

CDR3 protein: CASSFPPGQGQLFF
V gene: TRBV12-3/TRBV12-4
J gene: TRBJ2-2

CDR3 protein: CASSLIGLASSGGYTF
V gene: TRBV12-3/TRBV12-4
J gene: TRBJ1-2

CDR3 protein: CASSTVADANYGYTF
V gene: TRBV7-9
J gene: TRBJ1-2

CDR3 protein: CASSLEAGGYDEQFF
V gene: TRBV27
J gene: TRBJ2-1

CDR3 protein: CASSYSNSYEQYF
V gene: TRBV6-2/TRBV6-3
J gene: TRBJ2-7

CDR3 protein: CASSFAERDYGYTF
V gene: TRBV5-1
J gene: TRBJ1-2

CDR3 protein: CSVEGQGSYNEQFF
V gene: TRBV29-1
J gene: TRBJ2-1

CDR3 protein: CASSFLDVQETQYF
V gene: TRBV7-9
J gene: TRBJ2-5